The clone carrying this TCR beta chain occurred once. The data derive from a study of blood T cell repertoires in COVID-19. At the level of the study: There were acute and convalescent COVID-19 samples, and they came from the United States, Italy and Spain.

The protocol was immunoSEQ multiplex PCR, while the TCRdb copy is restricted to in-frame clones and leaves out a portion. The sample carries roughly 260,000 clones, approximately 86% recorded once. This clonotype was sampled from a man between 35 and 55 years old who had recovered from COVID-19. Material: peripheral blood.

The CDR3 coding sequence is TGTGCCAGCAGTTACTCGTCACCTCTCTCTCGGGAGCAGTACTTC. It is translated as CASSYSSPLSREQYF. V gene TRBV6-2 or TRBV6-3 combines with J gene TRBJ2-7; D gene unclear. CDR1 and CDR2 (germline): MNHEY, SVGEGT. V shed 0 bases and J shed 7 bases, with 16 bases lying between them. There are 15 residues in the CDR3.